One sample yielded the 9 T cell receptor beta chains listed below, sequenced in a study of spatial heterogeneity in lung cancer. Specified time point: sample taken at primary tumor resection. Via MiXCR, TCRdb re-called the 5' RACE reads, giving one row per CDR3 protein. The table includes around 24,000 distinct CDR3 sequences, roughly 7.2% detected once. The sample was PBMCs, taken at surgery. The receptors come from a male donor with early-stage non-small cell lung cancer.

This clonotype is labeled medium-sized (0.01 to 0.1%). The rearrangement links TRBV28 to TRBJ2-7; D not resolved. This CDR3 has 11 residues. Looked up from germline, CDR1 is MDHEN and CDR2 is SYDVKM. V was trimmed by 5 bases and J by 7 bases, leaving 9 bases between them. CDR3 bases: TGTGCCAGCAGTCCAACTTGGGAGCAGTACTTC. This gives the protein CASSPTWEQYF.

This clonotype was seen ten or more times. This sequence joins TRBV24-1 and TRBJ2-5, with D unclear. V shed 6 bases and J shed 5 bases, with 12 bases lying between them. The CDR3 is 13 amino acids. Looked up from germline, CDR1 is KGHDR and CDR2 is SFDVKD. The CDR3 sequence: CATSPPTSETQYF. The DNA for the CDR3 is TGTGCCACCAGTCCCCCCACAAGTGAGACCCAGTACTTC.

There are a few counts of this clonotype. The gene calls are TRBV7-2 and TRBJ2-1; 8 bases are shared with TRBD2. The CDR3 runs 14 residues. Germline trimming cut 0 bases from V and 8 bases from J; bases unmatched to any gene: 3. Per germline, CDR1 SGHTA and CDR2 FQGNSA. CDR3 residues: CASSLALAVHEQFF. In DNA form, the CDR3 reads TGTGCCAGCAGCTTAGCACTAGCGGTGCATGAGCAGTTCTTC.

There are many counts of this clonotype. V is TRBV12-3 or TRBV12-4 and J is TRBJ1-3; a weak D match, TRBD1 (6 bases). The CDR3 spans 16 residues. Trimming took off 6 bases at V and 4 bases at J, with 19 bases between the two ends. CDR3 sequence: CASRPTRTASGNTIYF. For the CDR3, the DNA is TGTGCCAGCAGACCCACCCGGACAGCCTCAGGAAACACCATATATTTT.

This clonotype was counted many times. The CDR3 protein is CASSVDRAGANNEQFF. DNA for the CDR3: TGTGCCAGCAGCGTAGATCGAGCGGGAGCCAACAATGAGCAGTTCTTC. The chain couples TRBV9 to TRBJ2-1; 8 nucleotides align to TRBD2. Germline assignment: CDR1 SGDLS and CDR2 YYNGEE. CDR3 size: 16 residues. Germline trimming cut 0 bases from V and 5 bases from J; bases unmatched to any gene: 7.

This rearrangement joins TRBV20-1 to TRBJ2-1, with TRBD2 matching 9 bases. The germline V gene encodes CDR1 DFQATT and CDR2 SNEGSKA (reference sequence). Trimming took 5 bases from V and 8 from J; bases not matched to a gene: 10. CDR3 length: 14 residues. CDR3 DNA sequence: TGCAGTGCTCCTAGCGGGACCCACCGGGATGAGCAGTTCTTC. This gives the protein CSAPSGTHRDEQFF.

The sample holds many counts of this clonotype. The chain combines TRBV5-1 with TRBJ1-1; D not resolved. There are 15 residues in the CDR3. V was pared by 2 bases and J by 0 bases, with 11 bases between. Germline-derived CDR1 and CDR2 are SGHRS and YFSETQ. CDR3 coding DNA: TGCGCCAGCAGCTTCGGCGGTATTATGAACACTGAAGCTTTCTTT. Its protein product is CASSFGGIMNTEAFF.

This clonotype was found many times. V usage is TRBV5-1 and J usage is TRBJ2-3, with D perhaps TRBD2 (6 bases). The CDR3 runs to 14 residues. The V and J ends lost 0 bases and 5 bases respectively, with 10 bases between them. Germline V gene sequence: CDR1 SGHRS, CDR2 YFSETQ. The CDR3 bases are TGCGCCAGCAGCTTGGCCACCGGGGGAGATACGCAGTATTTT. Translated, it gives CASSLATGGDTQYF.

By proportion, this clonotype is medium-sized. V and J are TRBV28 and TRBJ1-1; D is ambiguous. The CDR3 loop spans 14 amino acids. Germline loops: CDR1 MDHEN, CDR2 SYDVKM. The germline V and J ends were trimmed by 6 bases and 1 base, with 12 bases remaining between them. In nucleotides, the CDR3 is TGTGCCAGCAGACAACCCGGGTCGAACACTGAAGCTTTCTTT. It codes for CASRQPGSNTEAFF. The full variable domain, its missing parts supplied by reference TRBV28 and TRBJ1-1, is DVKVTQSSRYLVKRTGEKVFLECVQDMDHENMFWYRQDPGLGLRLIYFSYDVKMKEKGDIPEGYSVSREKKERFSLILESASTNQTSMYLCASRQPGSNTEAFFGQGTRLTVV.